Below, 19 T cell receptor beta chains from the same sample are listed, as sequenced in a study of blood T cell repertoires in COVID-19. Only in-frame clones appear in the TCRdb table, and some are missing; sequencing was by immunoSEQ multiplex PCR. This sample carries tens of thousands of clones, 75% to 95% of them seen once, and the ten largest clones take approximately 14%. The material sequenced was peripheral blood. Receptor source: a human donor with active COVID-19. The donor label of this sample is uncertain.

With respect to this clone: This CDR3 is also generated by other DNA sequences in the sample. The chain recombines TRBV18 with TRBJ2-1; 8 bases line up with TRBD1. The CDR3 sequence is 15 residues long. The junction had 0 bases not matched to a gene; V was cut back by 2 bases and J by 0 bases. Germline V gene data show CDR1 as KGHSH and CDR2 as LQKENI. CDR3 sequence reads: CASSPGQGSYNEQFF. In DNA form, the CDR3 reads TGTGCCAGCTCACCAGGACAGGGCTCCTACAATGAGCAGTTCTTC.

J is TRBJ1-1 and V is TRBV9; D unresolved. With 4 bases removed from V and 4 bases from J, the gap between germline ends came to 14 bases. The CDR3 runs to 14 residues. Germline assignment: CDR1 SGDLS and CDR2 YYNGEE. Written as DNA, the CDR3 is TGTGCCAGCAGCATAGCAGTGAGGGCCACTGAAGCTTTCTTT. It encodes CASSIAVRATEAFF.

The rearrangement joins TRBV5-1 to TRBJ2-7; 9 nucleotides agree with TRBD1. Germline-derived CDR1 and CDR2 are SGHRS and YFSETQ. The CDR3 sequence is 13 residues long. Losses at the gene ends were 4 bases for V and 6 bases for J; bases not matched to a gene: 5. CDR3 region: CASSPGQGIEQYF. The CDR3 region has the DNA TGCGCCAGCAGCCCGGGACAGGGAATCGAGCAGTACTTC.

This clone was observed once. The rearrangement joins TRBV10-3 to TRBJ2-7; D ambiguous. Germline V gene lookup returns CDR1 ENHRY and CDR2 SYGVKD. The CDR3 consists of 13 residues. V was pared by 4 bases and J by 0 bases, with 7 bases between. The CDR3: CAISVPGSYEQYV. CDR3 in DNA: TGTGCCATCAGTGTCCCCGGCTCCTACGAGCAGTACGTC.

This sequence joins TRBV20-1 and TRBJ2-5; TRBD2 matches 8 bases. The CDR3 covers 16 residues. The germline V gene has CDR1 DFQATT and CDR2 SNEGSKA (reference sequence). The trim removed 3 bases at V and 4 bases at J, leaving 13 bases unmatched. CDR3 residues: CSASETRSGIGETQYF. In DNA, the CDR3 is TGCAGTGCTAGTGAGACCCGTAGCGGGATCGGAGAGACCCAGTACTTC.

The rearrangement uses TRBV19 and TRBJ2-2; D gene unclear. There are 12 residues in the CDR3. V lost 7 bases to trimming and J lost 6 bases, with 9 bases between them. Germline loops: CDR1 LNHDA, CDR2 SQIVND (reference sequence). The CDR3 sequence: CASTPHPGELFF. CDR3 bases: TGTGCCAGTACTCCACACCCCGGGGAGCTGTTTTTT. Combining the CDR3 with reference TRBV19 and TRBJ2-2 gives the whole variable domain DGGITQSPKYLFRKEGQNVTLSCEQNLNHDAMYWYRQDPGQGLRLIYYSQIVNDFQKGDIAEGYSVSREKKESFPLTVTSAQKNPTAFYLCASTPHPGELFFGEGSRLTVL.

This clone appeared once. The chain combines TRBV28 with TRBJ2-3, with TRBD2 matching 12 bases. Per the germline V gene, CDR1 is MDHEN and CDR2 is SYDVKM. This CDR3 is built from 17 residues. V gave up 5 bases and J gave up 3 bases; unmatched junction bases: 9. CDR3 DNA sequence: TGTGCCAGCAGTCTCGATTGGACTAGCGGGATGACAGATACGCAGTATTTT. It yields the protein CASSLDWTSGMTDTQYF.

The chain has TRBV7-2 and TRBJ2-1, with D possibly being TRBD2 (7 bases). The CDR3 has 16 residues. V was cut by 6 bases and J by 1 base, with 16 bases left in between. The V gene's germline CDR1 is SGHTA and CDR2 FQGNSA. CDR3 protein: CASRGGARDSYNEQFF. In DNA form, the CDR3 reads TGTGCCAGCAGGGGGGGGGCCAGGGATTCCTACAATGAGCAGTTCTTC.

This clone appeared a single time. This sequence joins TRBV9 and TRBJ2-1, with TRBD2 matching 12 bases. Germline loops: CDR1 SGDLS, CDR2 YYNGEE. The CDR3 covers 15 residues. J lost 6 bases, V lost 4 bases, and 5 bases had no gene match. The CDR3, as DNA: TGTGCCAGCAGCTCACGACTAGCGGGAGCCAATGAGCAGTTCTTC. Protein sequence: CASSSRLAGANEQFF.

This chain uses TRBV10-1 with TRBJ2-1, with a tentative D call TRBD2 (7 bases). The CDR3 extends over 14 amino acids. Trimming took 11 bases from V and 4 from J, leaving 18 bases between them. The V gene's germline CDR1 is WNHNN and CDR2 SYGVQD (reference sequence). The CDR3 sequence is CARRRGGPYNEQFF. The CDR3 coding sequence is TGCGCCCGCCGGAGGGGGGGGCCGTACAATGAGCAGTTCTTC.

This clone was detected a few times. The chain couples TRBV6-5 to TRBJ2-7, with 9 bases aligning to TRBD1. V dropped 1 base and J dropped 3; count of bases not matched to a gene: 4. Germline V gene lookup returns CDR1 MNHEY and CDR2 SVGAGI. The CDR3 is 15 residues long. CDR3 amino acids: CASSYFSGQGYEQYF. In nucleotides, the CDR3 is TGTGCCAGCAGTTACTTTTCGGGACAGGGCTACGAGCAGTACTTC.

The V gene is TRBV20-1, the J gene TRBJ2-7, with D perhaps matching TRBD1 (6 bases). The CDR3 is made up of 11 amino acids. From germline, CDR1 is DFQATT and CDR2 SNEGSKA (reference sequence). Deletions cut 4 bases from V and 7 bases from J, with 11 bases between. The CDR3 nucleotides read TGCAGTGCTAACGCTGACAGGGAGCAGTACTTC. Translating it yields CSANADREQYF.

This chain uses TRBV9 with TRBJ1-5; TRBD1 agrees at 8 bases. Germline V gene sequence: CDR1 SGDLS, CDR2 YYNGEE. V lost 4 bases and J lost 6; bases outside the gene matches: 9. This CDR3 has 15 residues. Here the CDR3 reads CASSFGQGDSQPQHF. The CDR3 DNA reads as TGTGCCAGCAGCTTCGGACAGGGAGATAGTCAGCCCCAGCATTTT.

The V and J genes are TRBV11-2 and TRBJ2-5; 8 positions match TRBD1. J lost 4 bases, V lost 6 bases, and 1 base had no gene match. This CDR3 region has 12 residues. The germline gives CDR1 SGHAT, CDR2 FQNNGV. The CDR3 DNA is TGTGCCAGCAGAGACAGGGGAGAGACCCAGTACTTC. Translating gives CASRDRGETQYF.

The V and J genes are TRBV19 and TRBJ2-1; the match to TRBD2 covers 7 bases. The CDR3 is made up of 14 amino acids. The germline CDR1 and CDR2 sequences are LNHDA and SQIVND (reference sequence). V lost 5 bases and J lost 1; bases outside the gene matches: 2. Here the CDR3 reads CASSLGLSYNEQFF. For the CDR3, the DNA is TGTGCCAGTAGTTTGGGACTATCCTACAATGAGCAGTTCTTC.

The V call is TRBV7-8, the J call TRBJ2-7; D might be TRBD2 (5 bases). Germline V lookup: CDR1 SGHVS, CDR2 FQNEAQ. Trimming removed 6 bases from V and 4 bases from J, with 13 bases in between. The CDR3 runs 13 residues. In nucleotides, the CDR3 is TGTGCCAGCAGTTTCGGCCAGCGGTACGAGCAGTACTTC. This translates into CASSFGQRYEQYF.

The V call is TRBV5-1, the J call TRBJ1-6; 7 positions agree with TRBD1. The germline CDR1 and CDR2 sequences are SGHRS and YFSETQ. Losses at the gene ends were 1 base for V and 0 bases for J; bases not matched to a gene: 7. The CDR3 totals 18 residues. CDR3 in amino acids: CASSLTDRVSSYNSPLHF. CDR3 nucleotide sequence: TGCGCCAGCAGCTTGACCGACAGGGTGAGCTCCTATAATTCACCCCTCCACTTT. The whole variable domain, remainder taken from reference TRBV5-1 and TRBJ1-6, is KAGVTQTPRYLIKTRGQQVTLSCSPISGHRSVSWYQQTPGQGLQFLFEYFSETQRNKGNFPGRFSGRQFSNSRSEMNVSTLELGDSALYLCASSLTDRVSSYNSPLHFGNGTRLTVT.

DNA of the CDR3: TGCGCCAGCAGCCAAGATGGCCAGGGGAAAGAGACCCAGTACTTC. It yields the protein CASSQDGQGKETQYF. V usage is TRBV4-3 and J usage is TRBJ2-5, with TRBD1 as a possible D gene (6 bases). This CDR3 region has 15 residues. Germline CDR1 LGHNA, CDR2 YSLEER. V lost 0 bases to trimming and J lost 3 bases, with 11 bases between them.

The chain uses TRBV5-1 and TRBJ2-2, with a tentative D call TRBD1 (6 bases). Trimming stripped 3 bases from V and 6 bases from J, with 15 bases between. There are 15 residues in the CDR3. Germline assignment: CDR1 SGHRS and CDR2 YFSETQ. DNA for the CDR3: TGCGCCAGCAGCTCACAGGGCAGGACTGCCGGGGAGCTGTTTTTT. This codes for CASSSQGRTAGELFF.